These T cell receptor beta chains were read from a single sample in a study of T-cell reconstitution after alpha-beta-depleted transplantation in children. TCRdb reprocessed the PCR reads via MiXCR and lists one record per CDR3 protein. The sample has fewer than 350,000 distinct CDR3 sequences; roughly 12% are singletons. Sequencing was performed on peripheral blood, taken 180 days after TCRalphabeta/CD19-depleted stem cell transplant. Source of these receptors: a male patient between 2 and 9 years old who had a stem cell transplant for chronic granulomatous disease, so the T cells may come from the graft donor. Both conserved end residues are part of each CDR3. A D gene is named only where the DNA matches it firmly. Clone size appears in some rows only: once, few, many, or a class for an expanded clone.

V	D	J	size	DNA	CDR3
TRBV20-1	TRBD2	TRBJ2-5	many	TGCAGTGCTAGAAGAAAGCGGGGTAGACAAGAGACCCAGTACTTC	CSARRKRGRQETQYF
TRBV20-1	.	TRBJ2-3	many	TGCAGTGCCAGAGGCTCGTGGGGGCGATATGGGGATACGCAGTATTTT	CSARGSWGRYGDTQYF
TRBV20-1	.	TRBJ2-2	many	TGCAGTGCCCCAGACCAACTCCCCGGGGAGCTGTTTTTT	CSAPDQLPGELFF
TRBV28	.	TRBJ2-2	.	TGTGCCAGCCGCCAGAACACCGGGGAGCTGTTTTTT	CASRQNTGELFF
TRBV20-1	TRBD2	TRBJ2-1	many	TGCAGTGCTACCGGGACTAGCTACAATGAGCAGTTCTTC	CSATGTSYNEQFF
TRBV4-3	TRBD2	TRBJ2-3	many	TGCGCCAGCAGCGAGCTTCTAGCGGGGGAGCTCACAGATACGCAGTATTTT	CASSELLAGELTDTQYF
TRBV20-1	.	TRBJ2-5	many	TGCAGTGCTAGAGGCCAACGTACAGAAAAAGAGACCCAGTACTTC	CSARGQRTEKETQYF
TRBV18	.	TRBJ1-2	.	TGTGCCAGCTCACAGGTGGAAAACTATGGCTACACCTTC	CASSQVENYGYTF
TRBV7-9	.	TRBJ2-1	many	TGTGCCAGCAGAGCTGTGAGGGAGGAACCTGAAGTGGATGAGCAGTTCTTC	CASRAVREEPEVDEQFF
TRBV12-3/TRBV12-4	.	TRBJ2-5	many	TGTGCCAGCAGCGGACAGAAAGAGACCCAGTACTTC	CASSGQKETQYF
TRBV7-9	.	TRBJ2-1	many	TGTGCCAGCAGCTTAGGGTGGGAGGCCAGGAATGAGCAGTTCTTC	CASSLGWEARNEQFF
TRBV4-2	TRBD2	TRBJ2-5	many	TGTGCCAGCAGCCAAGATGCCCCCGGACTAGCGGGGGGGGTCCAAGAGACCCAGTACTTC	CASSQDAPGLAGGVQETQYF
TRBV7-8	TRBD1	TRBJ1-2	few	TGTGCCAGCAGCGCCCGGGACAGGGTTGCCGCTGGCTGCACCTTC	CASSARDRVAAGCTF
TRBV7-9	.	TRBJ2-7	many	TGTGCCAGCAGCCGGGCGGGCTACGAGCAGTACTTC	CASSRAGYEQYF
TRBV7-8	.	TRBJ2-3	many	TGTGCCAGCAGCTTATTGGACCGGGGGACAGATACGCAGTATTTT	CASSLLDRGTDTQYF
TRBV5-1	.	TRBJ1-3	many	TGCGCCAGCAGCGCCGGACTGAATGGAAACACCATATATTTT	CASSAGLNGNTIYF
TRBV5-4	.	TRBJ2-1	.	TGTGCCAGCACTGAGACCCCACGAGAAAATGAGCAGTTCTTC	CASTETPRENEQFF
TRBV12-3/TRBV12-4	.	TRBJ2-7	many	TGTGCCAGCAGTCCTCGGGCAAGCTCATTCTACGAGCAGTACTTC	CASSPRASSFYEQYF
TRBV7-2	.	TRBJ2-3	many	TGTGCCAGCAGCTTGGGCGGGACAAACACAGATACGCAGTATTTT	CASSLGGTNTDTQYF
TRBV20-1	TRBD2	TRBJ2-7	many	TGCAGTGCTAGAGAAGGGGCGGGGGGCCACGAGCAGTACTTC	CSAREGAGGHEQYF
TRBV7-9	TRBD1	TRBJ1-4	many	TGTGCCAGCAGCTCCCGGGAGGGGGCCGCTAATGAAAAACTGTTTTTT	CASSSREGAANEKLFF
TRBV6-5	.	TRBJ1-5	many	TGTGCCAGCAGTTACGGGGGCGGGGGGCTTGGCAATCAGCCCCAGCATTTT	CASSYGGGGLGNQPQHF
TRBV7-7	TRBD1	TRBJ2-5	.	TGTGCTAGCAGCTTAGCAAGCCCCCTGGACAGGGCGCAAGAGACCCAGTACTTC	CASSLASPLDRAQETQYF
TRBV18	TRBD2	TRBJ2-1	many	TGTGCCAGCTCACCACCATCCGGACTAGTAGGTGAGCAGTTCTTC	CASSPPSGLVGEQFF
TRBV28	.	TRBJ2-1	many	TGTGCCAGCAGTTTATTAGCCGCCAATGAGCAGTTCTTC	CASSLLAANEQFF
TRBV20-1	.	TRBJ2-3	many	TGCAGTGCTACTAGCTTAGATACGCAGTATTTT	CSATSLDTQYF
TRBV28	.	TRBJ1-5	many	TGTGCCAGCAGAGTAAATAGCAATCAGCCCCAGCATTTT	CASRVNSNQPQHF
TRBV7-2	TRBD2	TRBJ2-3	many	TGTGCCAGCAGCAAAGGGACTAGCGGGGGCAGAGGGACGCAGTATTTT	CASSKGTSGGRGTQYF
TRBV12-3/TRBV12-4	.	TRBJ2-5	many	TGTGCCAGCAGTACAGGGAAGATTGTGTCCCAGTACTTC	CASSTGKIVSQYF
TRBV27	.	TRBJ2-6	many	TGTGCCAGCAGTTTATCAGGAACGGCCAACGTCCTGACTTTC	CASSLSGTANVLTF
TRBV12-3/TRBV12-4	TRBD1	TRBJ1-2	many	TGTGCCAGCAGCCTGGACAGGCTCTATGGCTACACCTTC	CASSLDRLYGYTF
TRBV29-1	TRBD1	TRBJ2-7	many	TGCAGCGTGGTAACCGGACAGGGAGACTACGAGCAGTACTTC	CSVVTGQGDYEQYF
TRBV6-1	TRBD2	TRBJ2-1	many	TGTGCCAGCAGAAAACTAGCGGGAGGTTTCTCCTACAATGAGCAGTTCTTC	CASRKLAGGFSYNEQFF
TRBV7-9	TRBD1	TRBJ2-2	.	TGTGCCAGCAGCCCTATGTATCGACAGGGGAACACCGGGGAGCTGTTTTTT	CASSPMYRQGNTGELFF
TRBV7-2	.	TRBJ2-2	many	TGTGCCAGCAGCTTAGCGCCGGCTAGCGCGAACACCGGGGAGCTGTTTTTT	CASSLAPASANTGELFF
TRBV6-2/TRBV6-3	.	TRBJ2-5	many	TGTGCCAGCAGTTACACACAAGAGACCCAGTACTTC	CASSYTQETQYF
TRBV12-3/TRBV12-4	.	TRBJ2-7	many	TGTGCCAGCAGTTTAGAAGGGGACGAGCAGTACTTC	CASSLEGDEQYF
TRBV3-1	.	TRBJ2-3	many	TGTGCCAGCAGCCAAGTAAAGGGAAAAGATACGCAGTATTTT	CASSQVKGKDTQYF
TRBV5-1	.	TRBJ1-2	many	TGCGCCAGCAGCTTGGAAGGTCCAGAAATAAACTATGGCTACACCTTC	CASSLEGPEINYGYTF
TRBV30	.	TRBJ2-3	many	TGTGCCTGGAGTGTTCTCCGAGCAGCAGATACGCAGTATTTT	CAWSVLRAADTQYF
TRBV30	TRBD1	TRBJ1-5	few	TGTGCCTGGAGCAGAGACAGGGGGTTTGGAAGCAATCAGCCCCAGCATTTT	CAWSRDRGFGSNQPQHF
TRBV18	.	TRBJ2-2	few	TGTGCCAGCTCAGCACTTCCAGCGAACACCGGGGAGCTGTTTTTT	CASSALPANTGELFF
TRBV6-1	.	TRBJ1-2	.	TGTGCCAGCAGTGATGTCTTAAGGGTTCATGGCTACACCTTC	CASSDVLRVHGYTF
TRBV20-1	.	TRBJ2-7	many	TGCAGTGCTAGATCCGGACCCGACTACGAGCAGTACTTC	CSARSGPDYEQYF
TRBV7-2	.	TRBJ2-7	many	TGTGCCAGCAGCTCCGGACTACTCGAGCAGTACTTC	CASSSGLLEQYF
TRBV20-1	.	TRBJ1-1	many	TGCAGTGCTAGACAGAGCTGGAGGGCTTTCTTT	CSARQSWRAFF
TRBV12-3/TRBV12-4	TRBD2	TRBJ2-2	many	TGTGCCAGCAGTTTTGAAGGATTAGCGGGACGCACCGGGGAGCTGTTTTTT	CASSFEGLAGRTGELFF
TRBV20-1	TRBD2	TRBJ2-3	many	TGCAGTGCTAGTCCCGGACTAGCGGGGGGCTGGGATACGCAGTATTTT	CSASPGLAGGWDTQYF
TRBV20-1	TRBD2	TRBJ2-1	many	TGCAGTGCGCGGACTAGCGGGAGGTATGAGCAGTTCTTC	CSARTSGRYEQFF
TRBV20-1	.	TRBJ2-7	many	TGCAGTGCCGCGACAGGAACCTACGAGCAGTACTTC	CSAATGTYEQYF
TRBV4-3	TRBD1	TRBJ2-3	many	TGCGCCAGCAGCCACAGGGACAGCCCCACAGATACGCAGTATTTT	CASSHRDSPTDTQYF
TRBV9	TRBD1	TRBJ1-6	many	TGTGCCAGCAGCGTAGAACAGGGGGGCAATTCACCCCTCCACTTT	CASSVEQGGNSPLHF
TRBV5-1	TRBD1	TRBJ2-1	many	TGCGCCAGCAGCTCCTCCGGACAGGGGGCGGACAATGAGCAGTTCTTC	CASSSSGQGADNEQFF
TRBV15	.	TRBJ2-5	.	TGTGCCACCAGCACTAGCGCACAAGAGACCCAGTACTTC	CATSTSAQETQYF
TRBV30	.	TRBJ2-2	many	TGTGCCTGGAGTGGGCTCACGAACACCGGGGAGCTGTTTTTT	CAWSGLTNTGELFF